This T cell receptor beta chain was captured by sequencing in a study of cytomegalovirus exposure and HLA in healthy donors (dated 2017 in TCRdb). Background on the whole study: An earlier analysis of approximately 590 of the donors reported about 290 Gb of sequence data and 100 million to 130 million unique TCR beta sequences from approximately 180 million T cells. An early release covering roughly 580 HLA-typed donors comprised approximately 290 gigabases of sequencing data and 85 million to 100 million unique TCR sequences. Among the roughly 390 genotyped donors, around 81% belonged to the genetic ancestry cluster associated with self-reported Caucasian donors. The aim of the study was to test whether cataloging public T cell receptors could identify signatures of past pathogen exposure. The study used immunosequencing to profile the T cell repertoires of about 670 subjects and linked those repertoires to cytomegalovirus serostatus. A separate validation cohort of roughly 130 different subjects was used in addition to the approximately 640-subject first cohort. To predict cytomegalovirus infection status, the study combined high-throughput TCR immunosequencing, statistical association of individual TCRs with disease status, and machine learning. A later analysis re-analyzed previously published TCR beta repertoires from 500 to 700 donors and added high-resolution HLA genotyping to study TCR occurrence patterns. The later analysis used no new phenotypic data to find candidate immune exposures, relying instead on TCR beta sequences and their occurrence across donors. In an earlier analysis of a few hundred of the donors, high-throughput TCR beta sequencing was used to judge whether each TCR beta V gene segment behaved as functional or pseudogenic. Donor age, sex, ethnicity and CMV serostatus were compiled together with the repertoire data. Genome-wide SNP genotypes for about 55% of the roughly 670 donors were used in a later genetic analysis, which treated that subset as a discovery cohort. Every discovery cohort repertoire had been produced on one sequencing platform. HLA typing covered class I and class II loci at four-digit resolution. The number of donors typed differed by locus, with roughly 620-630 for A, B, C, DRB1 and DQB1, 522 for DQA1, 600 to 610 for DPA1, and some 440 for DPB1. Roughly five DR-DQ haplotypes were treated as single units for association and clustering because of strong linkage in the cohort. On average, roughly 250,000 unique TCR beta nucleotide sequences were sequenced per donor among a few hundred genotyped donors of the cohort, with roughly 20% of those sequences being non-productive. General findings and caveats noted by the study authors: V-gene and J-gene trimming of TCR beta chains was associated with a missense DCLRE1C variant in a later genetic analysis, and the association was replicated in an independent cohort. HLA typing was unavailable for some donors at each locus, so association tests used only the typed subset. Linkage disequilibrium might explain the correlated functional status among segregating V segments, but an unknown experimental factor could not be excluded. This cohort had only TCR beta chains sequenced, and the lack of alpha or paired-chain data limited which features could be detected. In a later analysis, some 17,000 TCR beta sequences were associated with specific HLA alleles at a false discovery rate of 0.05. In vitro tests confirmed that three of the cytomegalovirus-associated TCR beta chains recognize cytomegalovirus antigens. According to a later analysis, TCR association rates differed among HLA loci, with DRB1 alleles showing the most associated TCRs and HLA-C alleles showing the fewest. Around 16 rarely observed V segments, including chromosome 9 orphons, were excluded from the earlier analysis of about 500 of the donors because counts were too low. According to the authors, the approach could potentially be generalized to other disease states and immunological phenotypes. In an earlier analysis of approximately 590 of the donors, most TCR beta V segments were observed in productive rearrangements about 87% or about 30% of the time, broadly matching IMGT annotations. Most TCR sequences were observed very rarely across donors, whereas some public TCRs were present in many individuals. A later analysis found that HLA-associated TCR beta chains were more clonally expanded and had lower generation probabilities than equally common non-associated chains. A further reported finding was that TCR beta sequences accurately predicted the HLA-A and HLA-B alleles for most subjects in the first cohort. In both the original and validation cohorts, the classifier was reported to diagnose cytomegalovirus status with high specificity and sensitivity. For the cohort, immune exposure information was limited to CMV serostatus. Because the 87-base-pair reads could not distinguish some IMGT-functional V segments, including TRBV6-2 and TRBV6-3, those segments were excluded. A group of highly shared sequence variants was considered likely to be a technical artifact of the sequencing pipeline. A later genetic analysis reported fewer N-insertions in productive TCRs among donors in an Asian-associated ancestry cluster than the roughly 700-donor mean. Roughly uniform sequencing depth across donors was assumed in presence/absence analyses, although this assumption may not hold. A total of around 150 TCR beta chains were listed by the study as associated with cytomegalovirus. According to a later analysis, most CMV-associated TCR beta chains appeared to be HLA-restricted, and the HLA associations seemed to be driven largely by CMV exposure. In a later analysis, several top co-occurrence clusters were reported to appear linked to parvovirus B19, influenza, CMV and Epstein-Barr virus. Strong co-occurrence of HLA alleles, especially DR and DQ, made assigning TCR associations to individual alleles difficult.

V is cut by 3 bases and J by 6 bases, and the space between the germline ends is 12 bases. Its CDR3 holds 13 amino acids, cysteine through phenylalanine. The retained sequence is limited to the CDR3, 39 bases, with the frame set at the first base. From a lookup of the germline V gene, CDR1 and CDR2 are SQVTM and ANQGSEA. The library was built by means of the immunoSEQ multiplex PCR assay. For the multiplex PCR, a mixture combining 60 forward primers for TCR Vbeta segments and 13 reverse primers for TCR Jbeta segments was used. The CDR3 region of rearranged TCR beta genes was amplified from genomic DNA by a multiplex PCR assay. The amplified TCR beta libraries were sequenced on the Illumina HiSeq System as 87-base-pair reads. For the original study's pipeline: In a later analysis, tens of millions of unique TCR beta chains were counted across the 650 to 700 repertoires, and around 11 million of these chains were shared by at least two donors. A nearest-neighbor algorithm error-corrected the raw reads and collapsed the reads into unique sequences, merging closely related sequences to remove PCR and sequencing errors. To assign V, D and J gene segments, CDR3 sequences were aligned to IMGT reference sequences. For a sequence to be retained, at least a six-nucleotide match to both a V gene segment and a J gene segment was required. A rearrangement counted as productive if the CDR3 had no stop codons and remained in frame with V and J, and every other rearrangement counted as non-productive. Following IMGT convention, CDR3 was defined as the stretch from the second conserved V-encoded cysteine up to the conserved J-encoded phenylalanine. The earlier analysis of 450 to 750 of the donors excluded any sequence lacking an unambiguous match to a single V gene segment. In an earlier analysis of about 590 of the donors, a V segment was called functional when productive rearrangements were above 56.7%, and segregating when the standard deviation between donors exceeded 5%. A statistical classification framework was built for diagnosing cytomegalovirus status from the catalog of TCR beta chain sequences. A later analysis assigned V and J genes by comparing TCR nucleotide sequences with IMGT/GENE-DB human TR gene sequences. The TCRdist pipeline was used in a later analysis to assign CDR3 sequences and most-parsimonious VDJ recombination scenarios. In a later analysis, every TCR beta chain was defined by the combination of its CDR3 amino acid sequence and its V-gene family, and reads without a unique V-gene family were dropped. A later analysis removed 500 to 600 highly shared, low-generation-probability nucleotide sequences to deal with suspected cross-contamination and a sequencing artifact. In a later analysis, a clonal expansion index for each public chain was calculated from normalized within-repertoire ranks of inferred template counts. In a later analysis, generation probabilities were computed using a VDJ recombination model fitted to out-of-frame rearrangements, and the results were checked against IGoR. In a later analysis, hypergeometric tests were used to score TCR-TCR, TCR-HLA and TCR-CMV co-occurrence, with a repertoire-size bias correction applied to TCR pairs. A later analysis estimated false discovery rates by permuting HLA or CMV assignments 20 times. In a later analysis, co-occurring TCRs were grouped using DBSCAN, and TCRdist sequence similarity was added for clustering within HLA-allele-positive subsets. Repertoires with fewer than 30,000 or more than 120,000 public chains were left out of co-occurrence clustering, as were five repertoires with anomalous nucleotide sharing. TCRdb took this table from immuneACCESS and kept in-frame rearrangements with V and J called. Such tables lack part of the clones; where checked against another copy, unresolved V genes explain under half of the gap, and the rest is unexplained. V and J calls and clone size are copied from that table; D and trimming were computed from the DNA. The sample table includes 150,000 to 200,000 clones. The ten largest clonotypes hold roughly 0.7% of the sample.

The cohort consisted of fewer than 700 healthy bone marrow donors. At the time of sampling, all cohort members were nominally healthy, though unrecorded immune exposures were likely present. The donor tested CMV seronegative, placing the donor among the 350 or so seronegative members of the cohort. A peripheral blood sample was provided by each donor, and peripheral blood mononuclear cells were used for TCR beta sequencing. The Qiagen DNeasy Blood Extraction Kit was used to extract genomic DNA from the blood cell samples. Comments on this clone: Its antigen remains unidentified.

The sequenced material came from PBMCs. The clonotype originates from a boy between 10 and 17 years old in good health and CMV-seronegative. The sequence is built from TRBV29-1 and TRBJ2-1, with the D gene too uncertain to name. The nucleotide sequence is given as TGCAGCGTTGAGAAACAGAGCCCCAATGAGCAGTTCTTC. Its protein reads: CSVEKQSPNEQFF.